This T cell receptor (beta chain) stems from a study of blood T cell repertoires in COVID-19. Whole-study context: Acute and convalescent COVID-19 samples came from the United States, Italy and Spain.

Participants' reported clinical history set cohort assignment. Donors in Cohort 3 who had recovered were those with two negative PCRs, healthcare professional clearance, or resolution of their symptoms. The assay was immunoSEQ multiplex PCR, and TCRdb's table has in-frame clones only and misses some. The sample lists about 320,000 clones, 90% seen once, with roughly 2.6% in the top ten. Sequencing was performed on PBMCs or T cells enriched from blood (not recorded which). The source is a man in his sixties who had recovered from COVID-19.

The CDR3 nucleotides are TGTGCCAGCAGAACAGGGGAGGAGGGTAATTCACCCCTCCACTTT. Its translation: CASRTGEEGNSPLHF. The chain uses TRBV2 and TRBJ1-6; TRBD1 matches 7 bases. The CDR3 is 15 residues long. Germline CDR1 reads SNHLY; CDR2 reads FYNNEI. The V and J ends lost 6 bases and 6 bases, in that order; junction bases with no gene match: 8.